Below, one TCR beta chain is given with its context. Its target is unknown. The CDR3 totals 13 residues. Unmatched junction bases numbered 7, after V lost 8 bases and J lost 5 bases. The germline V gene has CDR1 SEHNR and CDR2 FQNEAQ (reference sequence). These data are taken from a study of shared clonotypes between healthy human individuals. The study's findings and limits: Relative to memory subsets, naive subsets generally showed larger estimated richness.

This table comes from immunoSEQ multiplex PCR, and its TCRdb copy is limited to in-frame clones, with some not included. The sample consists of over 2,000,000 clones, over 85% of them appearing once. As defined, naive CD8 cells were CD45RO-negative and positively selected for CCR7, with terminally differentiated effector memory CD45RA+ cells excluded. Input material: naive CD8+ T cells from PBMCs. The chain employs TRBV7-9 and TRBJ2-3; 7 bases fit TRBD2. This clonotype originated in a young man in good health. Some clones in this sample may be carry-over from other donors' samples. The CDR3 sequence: CASHLAGEDTQYF. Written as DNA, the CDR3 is TGTGCCAGCCACCTCGCGGGAGAAGATACGCAGTATTTT.